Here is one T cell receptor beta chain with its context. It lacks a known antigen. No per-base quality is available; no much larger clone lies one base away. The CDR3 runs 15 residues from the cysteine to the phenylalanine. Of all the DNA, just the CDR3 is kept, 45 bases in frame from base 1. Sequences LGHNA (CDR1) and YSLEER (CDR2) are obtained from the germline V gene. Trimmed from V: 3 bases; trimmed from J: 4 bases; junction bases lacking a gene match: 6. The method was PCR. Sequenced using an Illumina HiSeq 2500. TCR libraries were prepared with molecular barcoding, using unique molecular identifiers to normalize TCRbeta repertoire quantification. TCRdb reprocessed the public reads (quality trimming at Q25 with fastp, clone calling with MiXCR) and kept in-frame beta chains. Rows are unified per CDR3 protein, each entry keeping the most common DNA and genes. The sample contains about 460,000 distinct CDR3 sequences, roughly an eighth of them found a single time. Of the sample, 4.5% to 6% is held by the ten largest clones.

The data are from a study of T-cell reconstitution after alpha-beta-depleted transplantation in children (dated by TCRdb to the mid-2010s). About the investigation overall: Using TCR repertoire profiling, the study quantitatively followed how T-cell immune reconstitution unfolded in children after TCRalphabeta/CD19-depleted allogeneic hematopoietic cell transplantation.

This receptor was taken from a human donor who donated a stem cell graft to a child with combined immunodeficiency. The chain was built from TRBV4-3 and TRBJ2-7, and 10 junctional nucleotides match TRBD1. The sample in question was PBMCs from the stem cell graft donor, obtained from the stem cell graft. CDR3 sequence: CASSHSGTGEYEQYF. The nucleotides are TGCGCCAGCAGCCATTCCGGGACAGGGGAATACGAGCAGTACTTC.